This T cell receptor beta chain was recovered during a study of tumor-infiltrating lymphocytes in oesophageal squamous cell carcinoma. TCRdb reprocessed the PCR reads via MiXCR and lists one record per CDR3 protein. Among roughly 9,000 distinct CDR3 sequences, around 64% were seen once, and the ten largest hold 35% to 40%. The sequenced sample was esophageal tumor tissue. The receptor's source is a female donor with esophageal squamous cell carcinoma.

CDR3 sequence (DNA): TGTGCCAGCAGCTTAACGGGGTCTCACACTGAAGCTTTCTTT. It translates to CASSLTGSHTEAFF. This sequence joins TRBV7-6 and TRBJ1-1; no clear D. Germline-derived CDR1 and CDR2 are SGHVS and FNYEAQ. The CDR3 runs to 14 residues. The germline V and J ends were trimmed by 2 bases and 3 bases, with 10 bases remaining between them.